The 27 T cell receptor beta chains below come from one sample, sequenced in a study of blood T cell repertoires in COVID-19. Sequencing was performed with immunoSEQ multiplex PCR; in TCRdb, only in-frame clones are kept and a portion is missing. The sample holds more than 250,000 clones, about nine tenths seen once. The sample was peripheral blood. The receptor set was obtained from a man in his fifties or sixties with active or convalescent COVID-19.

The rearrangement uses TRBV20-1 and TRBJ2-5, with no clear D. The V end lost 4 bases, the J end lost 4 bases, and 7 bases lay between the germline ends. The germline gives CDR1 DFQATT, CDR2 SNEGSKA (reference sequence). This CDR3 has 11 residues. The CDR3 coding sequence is TGCAGTGCTACGCTACTAGAGACCCAGTACTTC. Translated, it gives CSATLLETQYF.

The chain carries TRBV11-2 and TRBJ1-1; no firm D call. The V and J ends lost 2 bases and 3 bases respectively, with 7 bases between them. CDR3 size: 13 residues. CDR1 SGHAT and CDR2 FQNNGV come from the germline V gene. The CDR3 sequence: CASSLSRDTEAFF. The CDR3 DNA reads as TGTGCCAGCAGCTTATCCCGGGACACTGAAGCTTTCTTT. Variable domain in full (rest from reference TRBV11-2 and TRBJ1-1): EAGVAQSPRYKIIEKRQSVAFWCNPISGHATLYWYQQILGQGPKLLIQFQNNGVVDDSQLPKDRFSAERLKGVDSTLKIQPAKLEDSAVYLCASSLSRDTEAFFGQGTRLTVV.

The CDR3 nucleotides read TGTGCCAGCAGCCAATCACCGGGACTAGCGGGAGCTGAAGATACGCAGTATTTT. It specifies CASSQSPGLAGAEDTQYF. The chain uses TRBV3-1 (or the pseudogene TRBV3-2) and TRBJ2-3; TRBD2 matches 14 bases. In germline, CDR1 is LGHDT, CDR2 YNNKEL (reference sequence). The V and J ends lost 2 bases and 5 bases, in that order; junction bases with no gene match: 9. This CDR3 contains 18 residues.

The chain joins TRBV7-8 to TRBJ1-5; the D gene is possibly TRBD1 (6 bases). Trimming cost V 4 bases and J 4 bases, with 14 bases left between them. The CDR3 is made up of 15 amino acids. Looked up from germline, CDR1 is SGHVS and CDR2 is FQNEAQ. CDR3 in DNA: TGTGCCAGCAGCTCGAACAGGGAGGGGAATCAGCCCCAGCATTTT. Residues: CASSSNREGNQPQHF.

In nucleotides, the CDR3 is TGTGCCAGCAGCTCCCGGTGGGGAGTTTGGGTCCAAGAGACCCAGTACTTC. This codes for CASSSRWGVWVQETQYF. The chain combines TRBV7-9 with TRBJ2-5, with TRBD2 as a possible D gene (5 bases). The V end lost 4 bases, the J end lost 1 base, and 19 bases lay between the germline ends. CDR3 size: 17 residues. Germline CDR1 and CDR2: SEHNR and FQNEAQ (reference sequence).

This chain's CDR3 is CASSLDGSNQPQHF. CDR3 bases: TGCGCCAGCAGCTTGGACGGGAGCAATCAGCCCCAGCATTTT. V gene TRBV5-1 combines with J gene TRBJ1-5, with no clear D. Germline V gives CDR1 SGHRS, CDR2 YFSETQ. This CDR3 is built from 14 residues. The V and J ends lost 0 bases and 1 base respectively, with 5 bases between them. Combining the CDR3 with reference TRBV5-1 and TRBJ1-5 gives the whole variable domain KAGVTQTPRYLIKTRGQQVTLSCSPISGHRSVSWYQQTPGQGLQFLFEYFSETQRNKGNFPGRFSGRQFSNSRSEMNVSTLELGDSALYLCASSLDGSNQPQHFGDGTRLSIL.

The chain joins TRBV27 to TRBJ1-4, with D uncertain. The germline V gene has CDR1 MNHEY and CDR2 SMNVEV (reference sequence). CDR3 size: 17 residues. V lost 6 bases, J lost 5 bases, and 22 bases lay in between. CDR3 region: CASRELPRQGGNEKLFF. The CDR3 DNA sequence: TGTGCCAGCAGAGAATTGCCCCGACAAGGCGGGAATGAAAAACTGTTTTTT.

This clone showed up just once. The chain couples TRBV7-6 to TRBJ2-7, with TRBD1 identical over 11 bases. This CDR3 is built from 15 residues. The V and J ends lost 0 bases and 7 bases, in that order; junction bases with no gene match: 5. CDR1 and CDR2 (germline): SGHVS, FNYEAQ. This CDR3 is CASSLAGQGAREQYF. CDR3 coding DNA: TGTGCCAGCAGCTTAGCAGGACAGGGGGCAAGGGAGCAGTACTTC.

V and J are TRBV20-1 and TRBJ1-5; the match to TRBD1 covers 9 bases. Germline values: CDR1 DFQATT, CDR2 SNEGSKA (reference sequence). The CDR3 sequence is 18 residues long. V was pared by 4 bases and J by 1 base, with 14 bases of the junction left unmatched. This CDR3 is CSAIETGGLFGSNQPQHF. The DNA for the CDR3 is TGCAGTGCTATTGAGACAGGGGGATTATTCGGGAGCAATCAGCCCCAGCATTTT.

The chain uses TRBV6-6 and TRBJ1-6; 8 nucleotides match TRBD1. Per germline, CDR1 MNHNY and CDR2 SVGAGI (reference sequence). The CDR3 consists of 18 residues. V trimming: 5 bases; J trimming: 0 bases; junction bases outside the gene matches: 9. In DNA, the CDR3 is TGTGCCAGCAGTCCCCAGGGACAGGCAAGCTCCTATAATTCACCCCTCCACTTT. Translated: CASSPQGQASSYNSPLHF.

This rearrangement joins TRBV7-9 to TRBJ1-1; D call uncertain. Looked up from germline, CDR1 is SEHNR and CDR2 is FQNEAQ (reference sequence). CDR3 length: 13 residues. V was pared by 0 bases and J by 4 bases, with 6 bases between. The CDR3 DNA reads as TGTGCCAGCAGCTTAGCCCCAGTCACTGAAGCTTTCTTT. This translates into CASSLAPVTEAFF. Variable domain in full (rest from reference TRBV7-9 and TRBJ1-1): DTGVSQNPRHKITKRGQNVTFRCDPISEHNRLYWYRQTLGQGPEFLTYFQNEAQLEKSRLLSDRFSAERPKGSFSTLEIQRTEQGDSAMYLCASSLAPVTEAFFGQGTRLTVV.

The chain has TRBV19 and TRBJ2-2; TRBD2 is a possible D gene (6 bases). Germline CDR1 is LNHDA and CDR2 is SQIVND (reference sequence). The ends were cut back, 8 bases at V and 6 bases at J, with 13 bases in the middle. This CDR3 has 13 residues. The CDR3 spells CASRLAQPGELFF. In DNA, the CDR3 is TGTGCCAGTCGCCTAGCGCAACCCGGGGAGCTGTTTTTT. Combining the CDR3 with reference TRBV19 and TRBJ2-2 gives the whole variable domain DGGITQSPKYLFRKEGQNVTLSCEQNLNHDAMYWYRQDPGQGLRLIYYSQIVNDFQKGDIAEGYSVSREKKESFPLTVTSAQKNPTAFYLCASRLAQPGELFFGEGSRLTVL.

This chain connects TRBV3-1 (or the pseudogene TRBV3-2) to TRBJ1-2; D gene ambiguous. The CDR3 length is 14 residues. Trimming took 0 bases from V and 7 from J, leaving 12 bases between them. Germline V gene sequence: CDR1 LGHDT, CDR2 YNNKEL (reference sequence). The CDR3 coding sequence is TGTGCCAGCAGCCAAGAGCAGATAGAGGGTGGCTACACCTTC. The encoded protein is CASSQEQIEGGYTF.

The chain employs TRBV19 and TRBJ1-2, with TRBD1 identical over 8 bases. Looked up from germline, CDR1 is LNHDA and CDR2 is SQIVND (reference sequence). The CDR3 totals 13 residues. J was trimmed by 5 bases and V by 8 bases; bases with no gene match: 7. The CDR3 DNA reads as TGTGCCAGTCGAACAGGGGGAGGGTATGGCTACACCTTC. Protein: CASRTGGGYGYTF.

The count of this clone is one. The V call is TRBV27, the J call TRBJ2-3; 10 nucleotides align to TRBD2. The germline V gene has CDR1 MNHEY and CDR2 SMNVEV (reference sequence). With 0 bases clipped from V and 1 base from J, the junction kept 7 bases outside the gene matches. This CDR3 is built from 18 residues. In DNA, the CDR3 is TGTGCCAGCAGTTTATCGACCTCTAGCGGGAGAGGCACAGATACGCAGTATTTT. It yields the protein CASSLSTSSGRGTDTQYF.

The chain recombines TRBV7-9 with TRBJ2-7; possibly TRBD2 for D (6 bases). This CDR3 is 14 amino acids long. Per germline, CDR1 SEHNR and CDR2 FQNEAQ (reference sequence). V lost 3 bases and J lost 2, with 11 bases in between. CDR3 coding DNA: TGTGCCAGCAGCTTTGGGGGGATCCCCTACGAGCAGTACTTC. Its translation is CASSFGGIPYEQYF.

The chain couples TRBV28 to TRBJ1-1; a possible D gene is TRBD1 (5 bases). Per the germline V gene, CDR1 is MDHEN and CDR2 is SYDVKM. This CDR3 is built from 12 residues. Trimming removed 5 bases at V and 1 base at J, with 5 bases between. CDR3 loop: CASSDRNTEAFF. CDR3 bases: TGTGCCAGCAGTGACAGGAACACTGAAGCTTTCTTT.

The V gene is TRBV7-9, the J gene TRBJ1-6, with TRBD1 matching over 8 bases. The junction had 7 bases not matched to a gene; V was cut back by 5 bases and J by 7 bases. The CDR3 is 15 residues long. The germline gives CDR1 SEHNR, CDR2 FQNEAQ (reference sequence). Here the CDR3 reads CASSPRTGGNSPLHF. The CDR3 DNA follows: TGTGCCAGCAGCCCCCGCACAGGGGGGAATTCACCCCTCCACTTT.

The DNA for the CDR3 is TGTGCCAGCAGCGTTTCACCTGTGAGCGACAATGAGCAGTTCTTC. Protein: CASSVSPVSDNEQFF. J is TRBJ2-1 and V is TRBV9; D is unclear. Trimming stripped 2 bases from V and 5 bases from J, with 14 bases between. Germline CDR1 reads SGDLS; CDR2 reads YYNGEE. The CDR3 is 15 amino acids.

The CDR3 spells CSVAETDYGYTF. The CDR3 DNA reads TGCAGCGTTGCGGAGACAGACTATGGCTACACCTTC. The J gene is TRBJ1-2, the V gene TRBV29-1; tentative D call: TRBD1 (5 bases). Trimming removed 4 bases from V and 3 bases from J, with 9 bases in between. CDR1 SQVTM and CDR2 ANQGSEA come from the germline V gene. This CDR3 region has 12 residues.

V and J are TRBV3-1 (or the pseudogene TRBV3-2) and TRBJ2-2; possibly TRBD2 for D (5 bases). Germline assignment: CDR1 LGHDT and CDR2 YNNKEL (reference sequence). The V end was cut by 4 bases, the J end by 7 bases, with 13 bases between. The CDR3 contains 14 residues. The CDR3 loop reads CASSRTGVGGELFF. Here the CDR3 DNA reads TGTGCCAGCAGCCGAACCGGGGTGGGCGGGGAGCTGTTTTTT.

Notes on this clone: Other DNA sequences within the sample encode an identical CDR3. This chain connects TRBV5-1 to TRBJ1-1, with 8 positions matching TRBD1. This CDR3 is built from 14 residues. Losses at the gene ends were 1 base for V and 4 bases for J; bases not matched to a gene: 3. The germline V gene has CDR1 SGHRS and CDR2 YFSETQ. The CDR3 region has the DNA TGCGCCAGCAGCTTGACAGGGGGTCGCACTGAAGCTTTCTTT. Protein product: CASSLTGGRTEAFF.

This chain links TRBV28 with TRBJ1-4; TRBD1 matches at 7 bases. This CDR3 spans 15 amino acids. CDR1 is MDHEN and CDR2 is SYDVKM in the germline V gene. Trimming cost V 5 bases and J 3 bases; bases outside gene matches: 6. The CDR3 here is CASSAAGGSNEKLFF. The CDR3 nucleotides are TGTGCCAGCAGTGCGGCAGGGGGGTCTAATGAAAAACTGTTTTTT.

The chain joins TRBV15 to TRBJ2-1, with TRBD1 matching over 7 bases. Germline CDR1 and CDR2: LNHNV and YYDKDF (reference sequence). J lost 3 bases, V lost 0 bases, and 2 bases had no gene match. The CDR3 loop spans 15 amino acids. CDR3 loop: CATSRDQGVYNEQFF. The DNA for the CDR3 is TGTGCCACCAGCAGAGATCAGGGGGTCTACAATGAGCAGTTCTTC.

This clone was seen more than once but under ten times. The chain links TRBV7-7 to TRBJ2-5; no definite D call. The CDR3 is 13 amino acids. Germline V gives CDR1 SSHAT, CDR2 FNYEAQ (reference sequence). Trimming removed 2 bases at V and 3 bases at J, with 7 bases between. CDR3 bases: TGTGCCAGCAGCTTATCGCCAGAAGAGACCCAGTACTTC. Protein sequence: CASSLSPEETQYF.

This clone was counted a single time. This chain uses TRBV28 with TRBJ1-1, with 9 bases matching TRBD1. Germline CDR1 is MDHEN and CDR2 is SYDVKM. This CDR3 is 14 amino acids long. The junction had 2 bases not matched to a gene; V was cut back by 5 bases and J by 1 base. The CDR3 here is CASSGTGPNTEAFF. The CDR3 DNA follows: TGTGCCAGCAGTGGGACAGGGCCGAACACTGAAGCTTTCTTT.

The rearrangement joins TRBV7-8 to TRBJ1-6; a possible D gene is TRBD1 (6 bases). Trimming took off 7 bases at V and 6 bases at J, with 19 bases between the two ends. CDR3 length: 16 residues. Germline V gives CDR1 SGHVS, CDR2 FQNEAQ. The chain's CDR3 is CASTPGQRGFNSPLHF. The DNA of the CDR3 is TGTGCCAGCACTCCGGGACAAAGGGGTTTTAATTCACCCCTCCACTTT.